These 13 T cell receptor beta chains were sequenced from one sample in a study of cytomegalovirus exposure and HLA in healthy donors. 13 Jbeta primers and 60 Vbeta primers were used for the PCR. Libraries were prepared by immunoSEQ multiplex PCR; TCRdb keeps only in-frame clonotypes and omits some of them. The repertoire holds about 200,000 clones, around 82% seen once, with nearly 3% in the top ten. Input material: PBMCs. These receptors were taken from a woman in her 30s in good health and CMV-seronegative.

The chain is built from TRBV5-1 and TRBJ2-5; 14 bases match TRBD2. The CDR3 covers 16 residues. The germline gives CDR1 SGHRS, CDR2 YFSETQ. V shed 4 bases and J 1 base; nucleotides not matched to a gene: 3. In DNA form, the CDR3 reads TGCGCCAGCAGCGTAGGACTAGCGGGGGGCCAAGAGACCCAGTACTTC. Amino acid sequence: CASSVGLAGGQETQYF.

CDR3 DNA sequence: TGTGCCAGCAGTTTTTGGGCGGGAGCCGGGGAGCTGTTTTTT. Protein product: CASSFWAGAGELFF. V is TRBV28 and J is TRBJ2-2; 7 bases agree with TRBD2. The CDR3 is 14 amino acids. CDR1 is MDHEN, CDR2 SYDVKM, per germline. V gave up 3 bases and J gave up 6 bases; unmatched junction bases: 4.

This clone was counted only a few times. This chain uses TRBV7-9 with TRBJ2-7; D not certain. The CDR3 is 15 residues long. The ends were cut back, 5 bases at V and 0 bases at J, with 14 bases in the middle. CDR1 is SEHNR and CDR2 is FQNEAQ in the germline V gene (reference sequence). CDR3 bases: TGTGCCAGCAGCCCGGGTGGCTTCCTCTCCTACGAGCAGTACTTC. Translated: CASSPGGFLSYEQYF.

The chain joins TRBV4-2 to TRBJ2-1, with D possibly TRBD2 on 6 matching bases. There are 14 residues in the CDR3. The ends were cut back, 5 bases at V and 8 bases at J, with 16 bases in the middle. Germline lookup yields CDR1 LGHNA and CDR2 YNFKEQ. This chain's CDR3 is CASSTRDFGHEQFF. CDR3 nucleotides: TGTGCCAGCAGCACGCGGGACTTTGGCCATGAGCAGTTCTTC.

This clone showed up just a few times. V and J are TRBV10-3 and TRBJ2-1, with a possible D match to TRBD1 (6 bases). Germline assignment: CDR1 ENHRY and CDR2 SYGVKD. V gave up 10 bases and J gave up 9 bases, with 25 bases separating them. The CDR3 extends over 15 amino acids. The CDR3 nucleotides are TGTGCCACGATGACTTGGGTTGGGGGCCACGGTGAGCAGTTCTTC. Amino acids: CATMTWVGGHGEQFF.

The V and J genes are TRBV4-1 and TRBJ2-2; TRBD1 aligns across 9 bases. The CDR3 contains 19 residues. The germline gives CDR1 MGHRA, CDR2 YSYEKL. V lost 3 bases to trimming and J lost 3 bases; unmatched junction nucleotides: 14. DNA of the CDR3: TGCGCCAGCAGCCACCGCGGCGCCGGGACAGGGCTCCACACCGGGGAGCTGTTTTTT. The encoded protein is CASSHRGAGTGLHTGELFF.

About this clone itself: The junction departs from the called germline gene at one end, perhaps through a read error. This sample includes further DNA sequences coding for the same CDR3. The chain links TRBV9 to TRBJ1-1, with D hard to call. The CDR3 contains 13 residues. Germline-derived CDR1 and CDR2 are SGDLS and YYNGEE. The CDR3 DNA sequence: TGTGCCAGCAGCACGCTTGAACTCTCTGAAGCCTTCTTT. Amino acids: CASSTLELSEAFF.

The J gene is TRBJ2-1, the V gene TRBV6-1; 8 positions agree with TRBD2. With 5 bases clipped from V and 9 bases from J, the junction kept 6 bases outside the gene matches. The CDR3 totals 13 residues. Germline V gives CDR1 MNHNS, CDR2 SASEGT. The CDR3 nucleotides read TGTGCCAGCAGTCCCCTCCGGGAGGGTGAGCAGTTCTTC. The encoded protein is CASSPLREGEQFF.

This chain uses TRBV7-9 with TRBJ1-1; tentatively, D is TRBD1 (6 bases). Germline CDR1 is SEHNR and CDR2 is FQNEAQ (reference sequence). The V end was cut by 7 bases, the J end by 3 bases, with 15 bases between. This CDR3 is built from 14 residues. CDR3 region: CASNVGARDTEAFF. CDR3 bases: TGTGCCAGCAACGTGGGGGCGCGGGACACTGAAGCTTTCTTT.

The J gene is TRBJ2-6, the V gene TRBV30; D gene unclear. V lost 5 bases to trimming and J lost 1 base, with 15 bases between them. CDR3 length: 16 residues. Germline CDR1 GTSNPN, CDR2 SVGIG (reference sequence). Written as DNA, the CDR3 is TGTGCCTGGGACGTGGGCATCTTATCTGGGGCCAACGTCCTGACTTTC. This codes for CAWDVGILSGANVLTF.

This chain links TRBV30 with TRBJ2-1; the match to TRBD2 covers 14 bases. V gave up 0 bases and J gave up 8 bases; unmatched junction bases: 3. This CDR3 spans 15 amino acids. The germline V gene has CDR1 GTSNPN and CDR2 SVGIG (reference sequence). CDR3 sequence (DNA): TGTGCCTGGAGTGTCGCGGGACTAGCGGGAGATGAGCAGTTCTTC. Amino acid sequence: CAWSVAGLAGDEQFF.

The chain links TRBV5-4 to TRBJ2-7; 9 nucleotides align to TRBD1. The CDR3 has 13 residues. The trim removed 5 bases at V and 6 bases at J, leaving 6 bases unmatched. The germline V gene encodes CDR1 SGHNT and CDR2 YYREEE (reference sequence). CDR3 sequence reads: CASRRDRVREQYF. The CDR3, as DNA: TGTGCCAGCAGACGGGACAGGGTCCGCGAGCAGTACTTC.

For the CDR3, the DNA is TGTGCCAGCAGCCCCAGGGTGACCGGGGAGCTGTTTTTT. Residues: CASSPRVTGELFF. The gene calls are TRBV9 and TRBJ2-2; D is perhaps TRBD1 (5 bases). V gave up 4 bases and J gave up 5 bases, with 9 bases separating them. This CDR3 spans 13 amino acids. CDR1 is SGDLS and CDR2 is YYNGEE in the germline V gene.